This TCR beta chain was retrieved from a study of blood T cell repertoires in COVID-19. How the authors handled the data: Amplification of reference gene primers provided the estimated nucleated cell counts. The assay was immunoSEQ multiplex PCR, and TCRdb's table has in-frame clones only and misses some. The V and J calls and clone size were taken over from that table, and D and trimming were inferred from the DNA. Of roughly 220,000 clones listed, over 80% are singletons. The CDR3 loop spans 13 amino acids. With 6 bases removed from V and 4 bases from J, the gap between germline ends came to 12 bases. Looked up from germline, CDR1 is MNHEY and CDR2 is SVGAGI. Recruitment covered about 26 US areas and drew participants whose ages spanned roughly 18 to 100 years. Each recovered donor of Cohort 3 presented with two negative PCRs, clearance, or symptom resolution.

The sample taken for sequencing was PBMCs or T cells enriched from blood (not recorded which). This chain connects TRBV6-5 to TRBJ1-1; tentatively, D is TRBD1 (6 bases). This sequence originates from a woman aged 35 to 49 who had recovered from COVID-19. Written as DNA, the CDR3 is TGTGCCAGCAGGGACAGTGGACTCACTGAAGCTTTCTTT. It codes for CASRDSGLTEAFF.